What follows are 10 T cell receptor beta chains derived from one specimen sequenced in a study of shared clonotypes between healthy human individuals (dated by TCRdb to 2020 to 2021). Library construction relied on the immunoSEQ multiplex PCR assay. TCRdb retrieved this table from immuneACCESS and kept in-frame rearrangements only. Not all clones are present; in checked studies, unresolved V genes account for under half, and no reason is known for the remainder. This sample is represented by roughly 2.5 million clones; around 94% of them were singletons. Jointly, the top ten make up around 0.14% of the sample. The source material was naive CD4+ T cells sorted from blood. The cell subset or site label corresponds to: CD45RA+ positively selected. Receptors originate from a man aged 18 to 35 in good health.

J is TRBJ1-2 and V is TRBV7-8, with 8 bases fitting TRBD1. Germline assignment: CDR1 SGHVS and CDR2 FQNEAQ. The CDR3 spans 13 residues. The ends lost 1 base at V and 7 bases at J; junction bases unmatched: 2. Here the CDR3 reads CASSLGQGPGYTF. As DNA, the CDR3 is TGTGCCAGCAGCTTAGGACAGGGGCCTGGCTACACCTTC.

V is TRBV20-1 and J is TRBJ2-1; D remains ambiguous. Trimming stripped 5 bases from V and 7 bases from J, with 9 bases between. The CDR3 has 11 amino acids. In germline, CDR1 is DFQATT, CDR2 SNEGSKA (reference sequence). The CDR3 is CSAPFINEQFF. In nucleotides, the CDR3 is TGCAGTGCTCCATTCATAAATGAGCAGTTCTTC.

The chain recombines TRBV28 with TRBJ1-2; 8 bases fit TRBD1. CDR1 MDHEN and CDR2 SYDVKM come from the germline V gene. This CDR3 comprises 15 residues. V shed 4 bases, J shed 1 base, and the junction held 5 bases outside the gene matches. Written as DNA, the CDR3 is TGTGCCAGCAGTTCAACCAGGGGGCTTAACTATGGCTACACCTTC. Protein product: CASSSTRGLNYGYTF.

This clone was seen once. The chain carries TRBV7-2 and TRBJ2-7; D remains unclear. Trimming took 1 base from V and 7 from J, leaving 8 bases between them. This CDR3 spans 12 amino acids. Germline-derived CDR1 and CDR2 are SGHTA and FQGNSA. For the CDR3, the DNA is TGTGCCAGCAGCTTAGGACCCACAGAGCAGTACTTC. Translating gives CASSLGPTEQYF.

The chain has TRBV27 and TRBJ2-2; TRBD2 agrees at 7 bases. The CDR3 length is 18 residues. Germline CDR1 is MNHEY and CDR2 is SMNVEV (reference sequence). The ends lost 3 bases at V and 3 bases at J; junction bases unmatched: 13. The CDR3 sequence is CASSFGKGTIDYTGELFF. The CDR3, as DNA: TGTGCCAGCAGTTTCGGTAAAGGGACTATCGACTACACCGGGGAGCTGTTTTTT.

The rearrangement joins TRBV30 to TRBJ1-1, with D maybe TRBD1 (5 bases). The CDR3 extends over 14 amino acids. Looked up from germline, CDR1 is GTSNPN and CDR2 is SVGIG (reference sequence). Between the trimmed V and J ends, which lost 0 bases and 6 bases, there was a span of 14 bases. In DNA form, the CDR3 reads TGTGCCTGGAGTGTACGAAGTAGGGGCGCTGAAGCTTTCTTT. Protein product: CAWSVRSRGAEAFF.

DNA of the CDR3: TGTGCCAGTAGGGAGGGACAGGCGAACAATCAGCCCCAGCATTTT. The encoded protein is CASREGQANNQPQHF. V is TRBV19 and J is TRBJ1-5, with 8 nucleotides matching TRBD1. Looked up from germline, CDR1 is LNHDA and CDR2 is SQIVND (reference sequence). The CDR3 is 15 residues long. The junction had 7 bases not matched to a gene; V was cut back by 6 bases and J by 3 bases.

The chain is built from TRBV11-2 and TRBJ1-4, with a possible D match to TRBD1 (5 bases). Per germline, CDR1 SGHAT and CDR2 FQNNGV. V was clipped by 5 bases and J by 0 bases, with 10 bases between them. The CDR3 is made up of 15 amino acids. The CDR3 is CASSRGATTNEKLFF. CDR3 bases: TGTGCCAGCAGCCGTGGGGCTACAACTAATGAAAAACTGTTTTTT.

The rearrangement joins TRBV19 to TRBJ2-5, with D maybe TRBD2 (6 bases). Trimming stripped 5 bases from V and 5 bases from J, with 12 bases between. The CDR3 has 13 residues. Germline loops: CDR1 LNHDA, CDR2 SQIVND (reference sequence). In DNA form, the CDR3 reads TGTGCCAGTAGTCTGGCGGGATCGGAGACCCAGTACTTC. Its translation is CASSLAGSETQYF.

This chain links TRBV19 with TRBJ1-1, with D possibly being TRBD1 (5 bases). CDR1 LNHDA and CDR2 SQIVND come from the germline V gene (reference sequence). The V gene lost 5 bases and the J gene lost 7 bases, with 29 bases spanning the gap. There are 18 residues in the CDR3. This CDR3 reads CASSYNTGIRGKTDEAFF. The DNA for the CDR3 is TGTGCCAGTAGTTACAACACGGGGATTAGGGGCAAAACCGATGAAGCTTTCTTT.